This T cell receptor (beta chain) was observed in a study of OX40 agonist ivuxolimab in advanced cancers. General study points: Relative to CD4+ cells, CD8+ T cells on average had more expanded clones.

Clones were sequenced by immunoSEQ multiplex PCR, and TCRdb holds only the in-frame ones, with some missing. The data contain some 14,000 clones, 80% of them singletons. CDR1 and CDR2 from the germline V gene are ENHRY and SYGVKD. J gave up 2 bases and V 6 bases, and 11 bases lay outside the gene matches. The CDR3 is 16 amino acids. With regard to this clone: The antigen is not known.

The sequence came from an adult with an advanced solid tumor such as melanoma, head and neck, liver or kidney cancer. Sequenced material: CD4+ or CD8+ T cells sorted from blood, taken in a trial of the OX40 agonist ivuxolimab. The chain couples TRBV10-3 to TRBJ2-7, with 9 bases identical to TRBD1. The CDR3 DNA sequence: TGTGCCATCAGATGGACAGGGGAGGATGGAACCTACGAGCAGTACTTC. It codes for CAIRWTGEDGTYEQYF.